Listed below are T cell receptor beta chains from one sample, sequenced in a study of technical replicates of blood from several donors. Sequencing was performed with immunoSEQ multiplex PCR; in TCRdb, only in-frame clones are kept and a portion is missing. The profile shows about 82,000 clones, 90% to 95% of them singletons. Sequencing was done on a sample of T cells isolated from PBMCs. The receptors here all came from a human donor in good health. Both conserved end residues are part of each CDR3. A D gene is named only where the DNA matches it firmly. Part of the rows lack a size; the others show once, few, many or a class for expanded clones.

j_gene,v_gene,abundance,d_gene,CDR3aa,CDR3nt
TRBJ1-1,TRBV2,-,-,CASSDRGRTEAFF,TGTGCCAGCAGTGATAGGGGAAGAACTGAAGCTTTCTTT
TRBJ2-3,TRBV7-9,-,TRBD2,CASSLAYSGSRTDTQYF,TGTGCCAGCAGCTTAGCGTATAGCGGGAGTCGAACAGATACGCAGTATTTT
TRBJ2-5,TRBV6-1,-,TRBD2,CASSRLAGEGETQYF,TGTGCCAGCAGCCGACTAGCGGGAGAGGGGGAGACCCAGTACTTC
TRBJ1-1,TRBV27,-,TRBD1,CASSERQGTEAFF,TGTGCCAGCAGTGAACGACAGGGGACTGAAGCTTTCTTT
TRBJ2-5,TRBV5-1,-,-,CASSPGVEETQYF,TGCGCCAGCAGCCCAGGGGTGGAAGAGACCCAGTACTTC
TRBJ2-3,TRBV5-1,-,-,CASSWSSGTDTQYF,TGCGCCAGCAGCTGGTCTAGCGGCACAGATACGCAGTATTTT
TRBJ1-2,TRBV6-5,once,-,CASSSTLGAGGYTF,TGTGCCAGCAGTTCCACCCTTGGGGCTGGCGGCTACACCTTC
TRBJ1-2,TRBV6-5,-,TRBD1,CASSYTRQGGYGYTF,TGTGCCAGCAGTTACACCAGACAGGGGGGGTATGGCTACACCTTC
TRBJ2-5,TRBV7-3,once,-,CASSLTLHCRGYEQTQYF,TGTGCCAGCAGCTTAACGCTTCATTGCCGGGGTTATGAACAGACCCAGTACTTC
TRBJ2-3,TRBV5-8,-,TRBD2,CASSLVTSGKHADTQYF,TGTGCCAGCAGCTTGGTGACTAGCGGGAAACATGCAGATACGCAGTATTTT
TRBJ2-7,TRBV28,-,TRBD2,CASAGLAYEQYF,TGTGCCAGCGCCGGACTAGCGTACGAGCAGTACTTC
TRBJ2-2,TRBV9,-,TRBD1,CASSEGQGVSGELFF,TGTGCCAGCAGCGAGGGACAGGGGGTCTCCGGGGAGCTGTTTTTT
TRBJ2-3,TRBV7-2,-,TRBD2,CASRVAGPDTQYF,TGTGCCAGCAGGGTAGCGGGACCTGATACGCAGTATTTT
TRBJ2-7,TRBV7-2,-,TRBD2,CASSTTSGSIYEQYF,TGTGCCAGCAGCACTACTAGCGGGAGCATCTACGAGCAGTACTTC
TRBJ1-1,TRBV4-1,-,-,CASSLPGTPIGAFF,TGCGCCAGCAGCCTGCCCGGGACACCCATTGGGGCTTTCTTT
TRBJ1-1,TRBV11-2,-,-,CASSLPGDTEAFF,TGTGCCAGCAGCTTGCCCGGGGACACTGAAGCTTTCTTT
TRBJ2-7,TRBV6-1,-,-,CASSESSGQSYEQYF,TGTGCCAGCAGTGAATCTTCCGGACAGTCCTACGAGCAGTACTTC
TRBJ1-5,TRBV28,-,-,CASSLITRAQYQPQHF,TGTGCCAGCAGTTTAATCACCAGGGCCCAATATCAGCCCCAGCATTTT
TRBJ1-1,TRBV7-3,once,-,CASSSRGREDTEAFF,TGTGCCAGCAGCTCCCGAGGTAGGGAGGACACTGAAGCTTTCTTT
TRBJ1-2,TRBV4-3,-,-,CASSQAFEAHYGYTF,TGCGCCAGCAGCCAGGCTTTTGAGGCTCACTATGGCTACACCTTC
TRBJ1-5,TRBV28,-,TRBD1,CASGLPQGSSNQPQHF,TGTGCCAGCGGGCTTCCACAGGGGAGTAGCAATCAGCCCCAGCATTTT
TRBJ1-5,TRBV4-1,once,TRBD1,CASSTRDRGLNQPQHF,TGCGCCAGCAGCACCCGGGACAGGGGGCTAAATCAGCCCCAGCATTTT
TRBJ1-1,TRBV5-1,-,-,CASSPRGETEAFF,TGCGCCAGCAGCCCCCGGGGAGAGACTGAAGCTTTCTTT
TRBJ1-1,TRBV28,-,-,CASIPPGGAYTEAFF,TGTGCCAGCATTCCCCCTGGGGGGGCTTACACTGAAGCTTTCTTT
TRBJ2-7,TRBV15,-,TRBD2,CATSSSGRAYEQYF,TGTGCCACCAGCAGTAGCGGGAGGGCCTACGAGCAGTACTTC
TRBJ2-2,TRBV7-7,-,TRBD2,CASSLAGTSQDLFF,TGTGCCAGCAGCTTAGCCGGGACTAGCCAAGACTTGTTTTTT
TRBJ2-1,TRBV28,-,-,CASSLEGLTYNEQFF,TGTGCCAGCAGTTTAGAGGGACTCACCTACAATGAGCAGTTCTTC
TRBJ2-1,TRBV5-4,-,-,CASSAGLPNEQFF,TGTGCCAGCAGCGCGGGACTCCCCAATGAGCAGTTCTTC
TRBJ2-3,TRBV27,once,TRBD2,CASSLGHAGGPTDTQYF,TGTGCCAGCAGTTTAGGACACGCGGGAGGCCCCACAGATACGCAGTATTTT
TRBJ1-5,TRBV29-1,-,-,CRDGGQPQHF,TGCAGAGACGGGGGTCAGCCCCAGCATTTT
TRBJ2-4,TRBV6-1,-,-,CASRQGGNIQYF,TGTGCCAGCAGACAGGGGGGGAACATTCAGTACTTC
TRBJ2-7,TRBV2,-,-,CASRETHSYEQYF,TGTGCCAGCAGGGAGACCCACTCCTACGAGCAGTACTTC
TRBJ2-1,TRBV2,-,TRBD2,CASMGGLGSYNEQFF,TGTGCCAGCATGGGGGGACTAGGGTCCTACAATGAGCAGTTCTTC